This TCR beta chain was retrieved from a study of shared clonotypes between healthy human individuals (dated by TCRdb to the early 2020s). With respect to the entire study: A couple of women and three men aged 18 to 49 years were included in the cohort. For each donor, CD4 naive and CD4 memory were each run on three plates, CD8 naive on two plates, and CD8 memory on one plate. To estimate repertoire size and how much clonotypes are shared between individuals, the study performed deep sequencing of blood TCR repertoires from 4 to 6 healthy adults. To increase sequencing depth and limit assay-specific biases, different laboratories used diverse techniques to prepare libraries and sequence TCR repertoires. Between about 0.9 and 9 billion PBMCs per donor were obtained by leukapheresis. Overall results and qualifications from the work: The genetic and exposure-history diversity represented was limited by the small number of donors. Compared with non-shared clonotypes, clonotypes shared by all four sorted-subset donors had higher generation probabilities. Incomplete sequencing was indicated by rarefaction of sorted-subset datasets, despite the large sequencing depth. Sampling was restricted to blood, and TCR repertoires in tissue are likely to differ from TCR repertoires in blood. Sharing across a few donors was observed for roughly 5.4% of naive CD4, over 3% of naive CD8, over 2% of memory CD4, and around 0.44% of memory CD8 clonotypes. Larger estimated clonotype richness was generally found for naive subsets than for memory subsets. Based on pairwise subsampling, the degree of clonotype sharing among donors was expected to be affected by sequencing depth.

Using the deep immunoSEQ assay, multiplex PCR amplified TCR CDR3 regions from genomic DNA. Genomic DNA extracted from each cell subset was distributed evenly over all wells of several immunoSEQ 96-well plates, and each plate served as one replicate. For sorted subsets, approximately 200 ng of genomic DNA, equivalent to about 30,000 T cell genomes, went into each replicate PCR. Purified libraries were measured with a Qubit 3.0 fluorometer, size-checked on a Bioanalyzer 2100, and measured again with the KAPA Library Quantification kit. Every immunoSEQ 96-well plate was sequenced on a dedicated single-read 150-cycle Illumina NextSeq 550 flow cell. On the authors' methods: Because only junctional sequences without quality scores were contained in the immunoSEQ output, filtering matching that applied to full-length reads could not be performed. To assign V/J genes and CDR3, sequences were annotated using PyIR, a Python wrapper for IgBLAST v1.9, with IMGT germline references. Reads were filtered out if the reads had weak V/J assignments (E-value above 1e-6), no CDR3, stop codons, out-of-frame junctions, or ambiguous translated residues. V3J clonotypes were defined as sequences sharing the same inferred V gene, J gene, and CDR3 amino acid sequence. Percentage overlap between repertoires was calculated by dividing the number of shared unique clonotypes by the size of the smaller repertoire. RTK rarefaction, the Chao1 estimator, and Recon v2.1 estimates of unobserved clonotypes were used to assess repertoire richness. Generation probabilities were computed with OLGA for all TCRbeta clonotypes obtained by the gDNA method from a handful of donors. TCRdb took this table from immuneACCESS and kept in-frame rearrangements with V and J called. Such tables lack part of the clones; where checked against another copy, unresolved V genes explain under half of the gap, and the rest is unexplained. V and J calls and clone size follow that table, whereas D and trimming were derived from the DNA. The sample table records 2 million to 3 million clones; approximately 93% of these occur just once. The ten biggest clones cover approximately 0.35% of the sample.

The CDR3 sequence holds 15 residues, the cysteine and phenylalanine included. The kept DNA is CDR3 alone, 45 bases in frame from the first base. The germline V gene (reference sequence) specifies PRHDT as CDR1 and FYEKMQ as CDR2. The junction shows trimming of 4 bases on V and 2 bases on J, and the gene matches do not reach 2 bases of it. Donors were healthy HIV-negative adults with no recently reported acute infections or vaccinations. All donors were Caucasian adults living in Nashville, Tennessee, USA. Magnetic negative selection was used to enrich CD4+ T cells, after which naive cells were positively selected on CD45RA and the negative fraction became the memory subset. After blood collection by leukapheresis, PBMCs were isolated using Ficoll-Histopaque density gradient centrifugation and then cryopreserved in the vapor phase of liquid nitrogen. Purity and quantity of every magnetically sorted T cell population were checked by analytical flow cytometry. Genomic DNA was isolated from each sorted fraction and quantified by UV absorbance on a Nanodrop 2000c.

Concerning this clone: This clone's antigen is unknown. No quality values exist for individual bases; no much larger clone is one base distant.

The TCR sequence derives from a young man in good health. Some clones in this sample may be carry-over from other donors' samples. Sequencing was performed on naive CD4+ T cells from PBMCs. The cell subset or site tag for this specimen amounts to: CD45RA+ positively selected. The chain is made from TRBV13 and TRBJ1-2, with 12 central nucleotides matching TRBD1. CDR3 protein: CASSWGTGGNYGYTF. In nucleotide form, the sequence is TGTGCCAGCAGCTGGGGGACAGGGGGCAACTATGGCTACACCTTC.